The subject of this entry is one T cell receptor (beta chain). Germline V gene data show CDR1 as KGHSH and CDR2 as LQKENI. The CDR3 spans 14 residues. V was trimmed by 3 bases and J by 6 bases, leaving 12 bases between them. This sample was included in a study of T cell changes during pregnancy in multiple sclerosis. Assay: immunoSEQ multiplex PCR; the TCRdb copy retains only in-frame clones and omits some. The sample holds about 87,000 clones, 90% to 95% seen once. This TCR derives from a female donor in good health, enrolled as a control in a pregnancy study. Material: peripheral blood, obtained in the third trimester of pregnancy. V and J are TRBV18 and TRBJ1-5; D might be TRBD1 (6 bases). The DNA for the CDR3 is TGTGCCAGCTCACCGGGGGGGGGCGCTCAGCCCCAGCATTTT. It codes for CASSPGGGAQPQHF.